The 25 T cell receptor beta chains below were found in one sample sequenced in a study of T cells after yellow fever vaccination. From the 5' RACE reads, TCRdb called clonotypes with MiXCR, one entry per CDR3 protein. The sample contains 300,000 or so distinct CDR3 sequences, around 13% of which appear only once. Sequences were derived from CD4+ T cells sorted from PBMCs, sampled 45 days after the yellow fever booster vaccination. The source is a man aged 25-45 years who received the YFV17D yellow fever vaccine.

The V gene is TRBV7-2, the J gene TRBJ1-6; the D is unclear. With 5 bases removed from V and 10 bases from J, the gap between germline ends came to 9 bases. The germline CDR1 and CDR2 sequences are SGHTA and FQGNSA. The CDR3 spans 12 residues. The CDR3 DNA is TGTGCCAGCAGCACTTGGGAGTCACCCCTCCACTTT. Protein sequence: CASSTWESPLHF.

This clonotype showed up just a few times. This rearrangement joins TRBV7-2 to TRBJ2-3; D is unresolved. This CDR3 spans 16 amino acids. Germline assignment: CDR1 SGHTA and CDR2 FQGNSA. V was pared by 0 bases and J by 0 bases, with 10 bases between. The DNA of the CDR3 is TGTGCCAGCAGCTTAGCGTCCACAACTAGCACAGATACGCAGTATTTT. Encoded protein: CASSLASTTSTDTQYF.

This chain links TRBV5-1 with TRBJ2-3; 9 bases are a match to TRBD2. There are 15 residues in the CDR3. Per the germline V gene, CDR1 is SGHRS and CDR2 is YFSETQ. The V segment lost 0 bases and the J segment 6 bases; nucleotides outside the gene matches: 5. The CDR3 is CASSLGTSAPDTQYF. The CDR3 nucleotides are TGCGCCAGCAGCTTGGGGACTAGCGCCCCGGATACGCAGTATTTT.

This clonotype turned up a few times. V and J are TRBV7-2 and TRBJ1-2; D not resolved. CDR3 length: 12 amino acids. V lost 1 base, J lost 8 bases, and 8 bases lay in between. Germline values: CDR1 SGHTA, CDR2 FQGNSA. In nucleotides, the CDR3 is TGTGCCAGCAGCTTAGTATTGCGCGGCTACACCTTC. This encodes CASSLVLRGYTF.

Points on this clonotype: A much larger clone lies a single base off, so this may be a read error. The rearrangement links TRBV5-1 to TRBJ2-3; D remains ambiguous. This CDR3 has 13 amino acids. Germline CDR1 and CDR2: SGHRS and YFSETQ. CDR3 DNA: TGCGCCAGCAGCGCAGGATTCACAGATACGCGGTATTTT. Encoded protein: CASSAGFTDTRYF.

The rearrangement joins TRBV11-2 to TRBJ1-3; tentative D call: TRBD1 (5 bases). The CDR3 has 14 amino acids. The germline CDR1 and CDR2 sequences are SGHAT and FQNNGV. The V end was cut by 5 bases, the J end by 4 bases, with 12 bases between. The CDR3 bases are TGTGCCAGCAGCCCCAGGAGGGGAGGAAACACCATATATTTT. It encodes CASSPRRGGNTIYF.

This clonotype was picked up a small number of times. V and J are TRBV14 and TRBJ2-3; 7 bases map to TRBD2. The CDR3 length is 14 residues. CDR1 SGHDN and CDR2 FVKESK come from the germline V gene. Unmatched junction bases numbered 5, after V lost 5 bases and J lost 3 bases. In nucleotides, the CDR3 is TGTGCCAGCAGCTCGGGGGGACGAACAGATACGCAGTATTTT. This sequence encodes CASSSGGRTDTQYF.

In its sample, this clonotype was seen a few times. This chain links TRBV7-9 with TRBJ2-7, with 9 bases identical to TRBD1. The germline V gene encodes CDR1 SEHNR and CDR2 FQNEAQ (reference sequence). V dropped 5 bases and J dropped 3; count of bases not matched to a gene: 5. The CDR3 totals 14 residues. The CDR3 coding sequence is TGTGCCAGCAGCACCGGGACAGGGAACTACGAGCAGTACTTC. It encodes CASSTGTGNYEQYF.

This clonotype was counted ten times or more. V usage is TRBV5-1 and J usage is TRBJ2-2, with 8 nucleotides matching TRBD1. Germline CDR1 SGHRS, CDR2 YFSETQ. CDR3 size: 16 residues. Unmatched junction bases numbered 8, after V lost 0 bases and J lost 7 bases. CDR3 in amino acids: CASSLEPTGVYGELFF. For the CDR3, the DNA is TGCGCCAGCAGCTTGGAACCGACAGGGGTGTACGGGGAGCTGTTTTTT.

In this sample, this clonotype turned up a few times. V usage is TRBV12-3 or TRBV12-4 and J usage is TRBJ2-7, with 10 bases fitting TRBD2. V trimming: 6 bases; J trimming: 2 bases; junction bases outside the gene matches: 10. CDR3 size: 16 residues. CDR3: CASSRVLAGVTYEQYF. The CDR3, as DNA: TGTGCCAGCAGCCGGGTCCTAGCGGGAGTTACCTACGAGCAGTACTTC.

This chain links TRBV4-2 with TRBJ2-2; D gene unclear. CDR3 size: 16 residues. The V end lost 0 bases, the J end lost 0 bases, and 8 bases lay between the germline ends. Looked up from germline, CDR1 is LGHNA and CDR2 is YNFKEQ. The CDR3 sequence: CASSQERRSNTGELFF. The CDR3, as DNA: TGTGCCAGCAGCCAAGAACGGCGATCGAACACCGGGGAGCTGTTTTTT.

This clonotype was counted at least ten times. The chain links TRBV12-3 or TRBV12-4 to TRBJ2-1, with 8 bases fitting TRBD2. This CDR3 spans 15 amino acids. V lost 1 base, J lost 5 bases, and 4 bases stayed unmatched. CDR3 amino acids: CASSLGAGGHNEQFF. CDR3 sequence (DNA): TGTGCCAGCAGTTTAGGGGCGGGGGGCCACAATGAGCAGTTCTTC.

This clonotype was counted between two and nine times. J is TRBJ1-4 and V is TRBV29-1; no clear D gene. CDR3 length: 9 residues. Germline-derived CDR1 and CDR2 are SQVTM and ANQGSEA. V dropped 4 bases and J dropped 14 bases, with 8 bases sitting between them. CDR3 protein: CSVGPPLFF. The CDR3 coding sequence is TGCAGCGTTGGCCCCCCCCTGTTTTTT.

This clonotype showed up just a few times. V and J are TRBV28 and TRBJ2-1; D gene uncertain. This CDR3 has 11 residues. The germline V and J ends were trimmed by 8 bases and 7 bases, with 9 bases remaining between them. Germline CDR1 is MDHEN and CDR2 is SYDVKM. The CDR3 loop reads CASEGLNEQFF. DNA of the CDR3: TGTGCCAGCGAAGGTTTGAATGAGCAGTTCTTC.

The chain employs TRBV12-3 or TRBV12-4 and TRBJ1-1; D is undetermined. This CDR3 spans 14 amino acids. V lost 5 bases and J lost 3, with 13 bases in between. This CDR3 is CASSQRLTYTEAFF. The CDR3 DNA follows: TGTGCCAGCAGTCAACGACTGACATACACTGAAGCTTTCTTT.

The chain uses TRBV7-8 and TRBJ2-7; tentative D call: TRBD2 (6 bases). V was pared by 5 bases and J by 3 bases, with 14 bases between. Germline CDR1 SGHVS, CDR2 FQNEAQ. The CDR3 length is 14 residues. CDR3 residues: CASSTLGGDYEQYF. DNA of the CDR3: TGTGCCAGCAGCACGCTGGGAGGTGACTACGAGCAGTACTTC.

This clonotype has only a few counts. This chain uses TRBV18 with TRBJ1-1, with unresolved D. The CDR3 loop spans 13 amino acids. V lost 5 bases and J lost 2, with 9 bases in between. The germline V gene encodes CDR1 KGHSH and CDR2 LQKENI. CDR3 sequence reads: CASSTAHNTEAFF. CDR3 nucleotides: TGTGCCAGCTCAACCGCACACAACACTGAAGCTTTCTTT.

The V gene is TRBV7-2, the J gene TRBJ2-5, with D possibly matching TRBD1 (6 bases). CDR1 and CDR2 from the germline V gene are SGHTA and FQGNSA. The ends were cut back, 7 bases at V and 2 bases at J, with 14 bases in the middle. The CDR3 consists of 14 residues. The DNA for the CDR3 is TGTGCCAGCACCAGGACAGCCCATCAAGAGACCCAGTACTTC. It codes for CASTRTAHQETQYF.

This clonotype has just a few counts. The chain has TRBV6-6 and TRBJ2-4; unclear D gene. The CDR3 spans 12 residues. Germline-derived CDR1 and CDR2 are MNHNY and SVGAGI (reference sequence). V gave up 6 bases and J gave up 14 bases, with 17 bases separating them. CDR3 loop: CASSKTDILEYF. The CDR3 DNA reads TGTGCCAGCAGCAAAACAGACATCTTAGAGTACTTC.

The chain couples TRBV7-2 to TRBJ2-2; D is unclear. V was cut by 1 base and J by 6 bases, with 9 bases left in between. Germline V gene sequence: CDR1 SGHTA, CDR2 FQGNSA. The CDR3 has 14 amino acids. CDR3 bases: TGTGCCAGCAGCTTAGATAGGATCGCCGGGGAGCTGTTTTTT. This translates into CASSLDRIAGELFF.

The chain carries TRBV30 and TRBJ1-2, with a possible D match to TRBD1 (5 bases). V was pared by 8 bases and J by 4 bases, with 20 bases between. From germline, CDR1 is GTSNPN and CDR2 SVGIG (reference sequence). The CDR3 is made up of 14 amino acids. CDR3 protein: CATFTGTAAYGYTF. The CDR3 coding sequence is TGTGCCACTTTTACCGGGACGGCCGCCTATGGCTACACCTTC.

This chain links TRBV20-1 with TRBJ2-3, with TRBD2 identical over 14 bases. The CDR3 is 19 residues long. Germline loops: CDR1 DFQATT, CDR2 SNEGSKA (reference sequence). Unmatched junction bases numbered 9, after V lost 1 base and J lost 0 bases. CDR3 sequence: CSARVIGTSGSHSTDTQYF. The CDR3, as DNA: TGCAGTGCTAGAGTAATAGGGACTAGCGGGAGCCATAGCACAGATACGCAGTATTTT.

The chain couples TRBV6-2 or TRBV6-3 to TRBJ1-5; TRBD1 is a possible D gene (5 bases). Germline CDR1 reads MNHEY; CDR2 reads SVGEGT. CDR3 length equals 14 residues. The V gene lost 4 bases and the J gene lost 4 bases, with 11 bases spanning the gap. In DNA form, the CDR3 reads TGTGCCAGCAGTTGGGGCCAGAAAAATCAGCCCCAGCATTTT. As protein: CASSWGQKNQPQHF.

This clonotype was seen a few times. The chain is built from TRBV18 and TRBJ2-3; no clear D. Germline loops: CDR1 KGHSH, CDR2 LQKENI. Trimming pared 2 bases from V and 4 bases from J, leaving 7 bases between. The CDR3 sequence is 13 residues long. CDR3 loop: CASSPLKADTQYF. The CDR3, as DNA: TGTGCCAGCTCACCATTGAAAGCAGATACGCAGTATTTT. The complete variable domain, with remaining parts taken from reference TRBV18 and TRBJ2-3, reads NAGVMQNPRHLVRRRGQEARLRCSPMKGHSHVYWYRQLPEEGLKFMVYLQKENIIDESGMPKERFSAEFPKEGPSILRIQQVVRGDSAAYFCASSPLKADTQYFGPGTRLTVL.

This clonotype was seen a few times. The gene calls are TRBV4-1 and TRBJ1-1; D unresolved. Trimming pared 5 bases from V and 0 bases from J, leaving 10 bases between. Germline lookup yields CDR1 MGHRA and CDR2 YSYEKL. The CDR3 is 14 amino acids. This CDR3 is CASSNRALNTEAFF. CDR3 sequence (DNA): TGCGCCAGCAGCAACCGGGCCCTGAACACTGAAGCTTTCTTT.